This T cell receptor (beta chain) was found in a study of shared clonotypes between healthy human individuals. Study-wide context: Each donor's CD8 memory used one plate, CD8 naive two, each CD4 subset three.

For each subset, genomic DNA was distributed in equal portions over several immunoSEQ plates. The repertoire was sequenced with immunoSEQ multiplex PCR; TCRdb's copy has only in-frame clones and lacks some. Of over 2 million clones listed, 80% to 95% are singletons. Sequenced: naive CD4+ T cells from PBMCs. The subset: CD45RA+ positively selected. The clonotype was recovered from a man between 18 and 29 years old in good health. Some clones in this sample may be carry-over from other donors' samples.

Here the CDR3 reads CASSFGGREQPQHF. The CDR3 nucleotides read TGCGCCAGCAGCTTTGGGGGACGGGAACAGCCCCAGCATTTT. The chain is built from TRBV5-1 and TRBJ1-5, with D maybe TRBD1 (5 bases). Germline values: CDR1 SGHRS, CDR2 YFSETQ. The CDR3 has 14 residues. Trimming removed 2 bases from V and 7 bases from J, with 13 bases in between.